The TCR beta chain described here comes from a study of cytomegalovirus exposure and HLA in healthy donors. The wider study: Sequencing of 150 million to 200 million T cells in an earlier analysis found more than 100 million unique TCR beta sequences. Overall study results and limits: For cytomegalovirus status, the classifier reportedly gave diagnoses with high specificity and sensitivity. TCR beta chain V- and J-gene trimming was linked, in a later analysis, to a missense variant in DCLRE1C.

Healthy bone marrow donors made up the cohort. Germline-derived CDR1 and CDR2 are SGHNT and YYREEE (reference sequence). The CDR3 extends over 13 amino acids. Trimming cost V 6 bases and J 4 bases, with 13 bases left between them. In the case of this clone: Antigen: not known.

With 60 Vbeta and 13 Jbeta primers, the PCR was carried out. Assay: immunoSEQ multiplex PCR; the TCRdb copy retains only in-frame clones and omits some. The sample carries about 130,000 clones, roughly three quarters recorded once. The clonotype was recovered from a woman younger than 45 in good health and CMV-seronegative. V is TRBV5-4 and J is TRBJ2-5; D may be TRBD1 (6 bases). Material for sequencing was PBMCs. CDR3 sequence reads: CASTWGRGETQYF. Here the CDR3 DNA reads TGTGCCAGCACGTGGGGGCGCGGAGAGACCCAGTACTTC.